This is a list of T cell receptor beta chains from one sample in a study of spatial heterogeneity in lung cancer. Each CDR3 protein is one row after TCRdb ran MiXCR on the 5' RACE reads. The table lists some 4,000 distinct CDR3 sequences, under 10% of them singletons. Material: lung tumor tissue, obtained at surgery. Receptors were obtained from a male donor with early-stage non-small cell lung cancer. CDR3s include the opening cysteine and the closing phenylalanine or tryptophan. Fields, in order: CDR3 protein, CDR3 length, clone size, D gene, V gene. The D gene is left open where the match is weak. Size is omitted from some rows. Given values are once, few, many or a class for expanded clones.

cdr3_aa: CASSTMAAYEQYF
cdr3_length: 13
clone_size: few
d_call: -
v_call: TRBV7-2

cdr3_aa: CASSVQGQAYNEQFF
cdr3_length: 15
clone_size: medium-sized
d_call: -
v_call: TRBV9

cdr3_aa: CATSRTLSTGLKRETQYF
cdr3_length: 18
clone_size: medium-sized
d_call: -
v_call: TRBV15

cdr3_aa: CASSPPGQGVPGSCFF
cdr3_length: 16
clone_size: medium-sized
d_call: -
v_call: TRBV7-4

cdr3_aa: CASSEGRDSPYNEQFF
cdr3_length: 16
clone_size: medium-sized
d_call: TRBD1
v_call: TRBV9

cdr3_aa: CASRGGLNNEQFF
cdr3_length: 13
clone_size: medium-sized
d_call: -
v_call: TRBV2

cdr3_aa: CASGLGTGRGYRTDTQYF
cdr3_length: 18
clone_size: medium-sized
d_call: -
v_call: TRBV9

cdr3_aa: CASLRTGVNTIYF
cdr3_length: 13
clone_size: many
d_call: TRBD1
v_call: TRBV28

cdr3_aa: CASSARHEQFF
cdr3_length: 11
clone_size: few
d_call: -
v_call: TRBV28

cdr3_aa: CATRPTGADDGELFF
cdr3_length: 15
clone_size: few
d_call: TRBD1
v_call: TRBV27

cdr3_aa: CASSYQKSSYNSPLHF
cdr3_length: 16
clone_size: medium-sized
d_call: -
v_call: TRBV6-5

cdr3_aa: CAIRPRGATGELFF
cdr3_length: 14
clone_size: medium-sized
d_call: -
v_call: TRBV10-3

cdr3_aa: CATSREGSATYNEQFF
cdr3_length: 16
clone_size: medium-sized
d_call: -
v_call: TRBV15

cdr3_aa: CASSDIGRSYNEQFF
cdr3_length: 15
clone_size: medium-sized
d_call: -
v_call: TRBV2

cdr3_aa: CASSLGVNQPQHF
cdr3_length: 13
clone_size: medium-sized
d_call: -
v_call: TRBV7-6

cdr3_aa: CASSGSGLAGGTAQYF
cdr3_length: 16
clone_size: medium-sized
d_call: TRBD2
v_call: TRBV9

cdr3_aa: CASSLNTGAGETQYF
cdr3_length: 15
clone_size: medium-sized
d_call: -
v_call: TRBV5-1

cdr3_aa: CASSLASGSGFHF
cdr3_length: 13
clone_size: few
d_call: -
v_call: TRBV7-9

cdr3_aa: CASRTPGQGYGYTF
cdr3_length: 14
clone_size: medium-sized
d_call: TRBD1
v_call: TRBV6-6

cdr3_aa: CSASLRGRETQYF
cdr3_length: 13
clone_size: medium-sized
d_call: TRBD1
v_call: TRBV20-1

cdr3_aa: CASSLGLAGAWYF
cdr3_length: 13
clone_size: many
d_call: TRBD2
v_call: TRBV2

cdr3_aa: CASSLGGHYGYTF
cdr3_length: 13
clone_size: -
d_call: -
v_call: TRBV7-9

cdr3_aa: CSAREQGPDGYTF
cdr3_length: 13
clone_size: medium-sized
d_call: -
v_call: TRBV20-1

cdr3_aa: CASSLQRGGAGELFF
cdr3_length: 15
clone_size: medium-sized
d_call: TRBD2
v_call: TRBV2

cdr3_aa: CASRPGQSSAFF
cdr3_length: 12
clone_size: -
d_call: -
v_call: TRBV28

cdr3_aa: CSASAGTDTQYF
cdr3_length: 12
clone_size: medium-sized
d_call: -
v_call: TRBV20-1

cdr3_aa: CATSDPTAGSGNTIYF
cdr3_length: 16
clone_size: medium-sized
d_call: -
v_call: TRBV24-1

cdr3_aa: CASSNTDTGELFF
cdr3_length: 13
clone_size: medium-sized
d_call: -
v_call: TRBV5-1

cdr3_aa: CASSPGRRLEAFF
cdr3_length: 13
clone_size: -
d_call: -
v_call: TRBV7-2

cdr3_aa: CASSRDARNEKLFF
cdr3_length: 14
clone_size: -
d_call: -
v_call: TRBV5-1

cdr3_aa: CASSLRHRGGELFF
cdr3_length: 14
clone_size: medium-sized
d_call: -
v_call: TRBV12-3/TRBV12-4

cdr3_aa: CASSTLSGTEAFF
cdr3_length: 13
clone_size: medium-sized
d_call: -
v_call: TRBV6-2/TRBV6-3

cdr3_aa: CASSLYRGTEAFF
cdr3_length: 13
clone_size: -
d_call: TRBD1
v_call: TRBV7-3

cdr3_aa: CASSASGRGETQYF
cdr3_length: 14
clone_size: medium-sized
d_call: TRBD2
v_call: TRBV9

cdr3_aa: CSVESQAGDQPQHF
cdr3_length: 14
clone_size: medium-sized
d_call: -
v_call: TRBV29-1

cdr3_aa: CSARGTSPYNEQFF
cdr3_length: 14
clone_size: -
d_call: TRBD2
v_call: TRBV20-1

cdr3_aa: CASSPGASEQYF
cdr3_length: 12
clone_size: -
d_call: -
v_call: TRBV7-2

cdr3_aa: CASSLQGYEQYF
cdr3_length: 12
clone_size: medium-sized
d_call: -
v_call: TRBV7-2

cdr3_aa: CASRGPSGKDSPLHF
cdr3_length: 15
clone_size: medium-sized
d_call: -
v_call: TRBV12-3/TRBV12-4

cdr3_aa: CASGGAVQFF
cdr3_length: 10
clone_size: medium-sized
d_call: -
v_call: TRBV11-2

cdr3_aa: CATSDLPRLTNTGELFF
cdr3_length: 17
clone_size: -
d_call: -
v_call: TRBV24-1

cdr3_aa: CASSLDGGDTDTQYF
cdr3_length: 15
clone_size: medium-sized
d_call: TRBD2
v_call: TRBV7-6

cdr3_aa: CASSQDLTGGGNEQFF
cdr3_length: 16
clone_size: medium-sized
d_call: TRBD1
v_call: TRBV4-3

cdr3_aa: CASSPPRGVRFETQYF
cdr3_length: 16
clone_size: medium-sized
d_call: TRBD2
v_call: TRBV7-8

cdr3_aa: CSAEPPAGGTDTQYF
cdr3_length: 15
clone_size: many
d_call: TRBD2
v_call: TRBV20-1

cdr3_aa: CASTNGLAGAYNEQFF
cdr3_length: 16
clone_size: medium-sized
d_call: TRBD2
v_call: TRBV7-8

cdr3_aa: CASSLSVNQPQHF
cdr3_length: 13
clone_size: medium-sized
d_call: -
v_call: TRBV7-6

cdr3_aa: CSARPIGAGLVIGELFF
cdr3_length: 17
clone_size: medium-sized
d_call: TRBD2
v_call: TRBV20-1

cdr3_aa: CASSPTTDYSNQPQHF
cdr3_length: 16
clone_size: many
d_call: -
v_call: TRBV19

cdr3_aa: CASRRRGTDTQYF
cdr3_length: 13
clone_size: -
d_call: -
v_call: TRBV6-2/TRBV6-3

cdr3_aa: CASSQLTSVGEQFF
cdr3_length: 14
clone_size: medium-sized
d_call: -
v_call: TRBV3-1

cdr3_aa: CASRLEHRGPGEQYF
cdr3_length: 15
clone_size: -
d_call: -
v_call: TRBV6-5

cdr3_aa: CAWSAWTSGDTGELFF
cdr3_length: 16
clone_size: many
d_call: TRBD2
v_call: TRBV30

cdr3_aa: CASTARATGELFF
cdr3_length: 13
clone_size: many
d_call: -
v_call: TRBV28